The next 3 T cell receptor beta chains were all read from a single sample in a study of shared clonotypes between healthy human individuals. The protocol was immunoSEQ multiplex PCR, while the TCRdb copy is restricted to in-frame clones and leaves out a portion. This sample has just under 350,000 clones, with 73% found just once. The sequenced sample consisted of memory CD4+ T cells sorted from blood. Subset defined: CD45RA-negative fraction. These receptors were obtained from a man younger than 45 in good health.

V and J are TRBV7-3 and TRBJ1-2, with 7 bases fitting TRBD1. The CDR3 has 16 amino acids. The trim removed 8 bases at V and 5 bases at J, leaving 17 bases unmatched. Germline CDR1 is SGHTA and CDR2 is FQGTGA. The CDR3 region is CASSKGTARGEYGYTF. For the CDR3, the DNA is TGTGCCAGCTCCAAGGGGACAGCGAGAGGAGAATATGGCTACACCTTC.

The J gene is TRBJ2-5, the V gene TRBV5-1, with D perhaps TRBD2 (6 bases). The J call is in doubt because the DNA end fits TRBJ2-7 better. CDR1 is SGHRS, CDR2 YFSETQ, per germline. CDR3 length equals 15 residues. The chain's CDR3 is CASSLGGPGVYEQYF. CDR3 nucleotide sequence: TGCGCCAGCAGCTTGGGTGGACCGGGAGTATACGAGCAGTACTTC.

CDR3 DNA: TGTGCCAGCAGTGGGTATTTGAACACTGAAGCTTTCTTT. As protein: CASSGYLNTEAFF. The chain links TRBV25-1 to TRBJ1-1; D call uncertain. Germline V gene data show CDR1 as MGHDK and CDR2 as SYGVNS. The CDR3 sequence is 13 residues long. The germline V and J ends were trimmed by 4 bases and 0 bases, with 6 bases remaining between them. The full variable domain, with the rest looked up from reference TRBV25-1 and TRBJ1-1, is EADIYQTPRYLVIGTGKKITLECSQTMGHDKMYWYQQDPGMELHLIHYSYGVNSTEKGDLSSESTVSRIRTEHFPLTLESARPSHTSQYLCASSGYLNTEAFFGQGTRLTVV.